This T cell receptor beta chain stems from a study of beta chain features in type 1 diabetes. Study as a whole: All samples together contributed 100 million to 120 million sorted cells for examination.

TCRB transcripts that were expressed got sequenced, as all of the isolated RNA had been reverse transcribed. The study sequenced naive, central memory and regulatory T cell samples to an average of about 3.9 million reads. Only in-frame clones appear in the TCRdb table, and some are missing; sequencing was by immunoSEQ multiplex PCR. The sample has about 900,000 clones, around a sixth seen once; the top ten hold 0.023%. Trimming took 7 bases from V and 4 from J, leaving 14 bases between them. CDR1 is SNHLY and CDR2 is FYNNEI in the germline V gene. The CDR3 has 13 residues. The source material was naive CD4+ T cells from blood. The V gene is TRBV2, the J gene TRBJ2-7, with TRBD2 as a possible D gene (6 bases). This clonotype was obtained from a woman aged 18-35 years in good health. CDR3 bases: TGTGCCAGCATAGGGGACTCTAAATACGAGCAGTACTTC. As protein: CASIGDSKYEQYF.